The clone carrying this T cell receptor beta chain was seen repeatedly, ten times or more. Its target is not known. The CDR3 consists of 15 residues. With 1 base removed from V and 3 bases from J, the gap between germline ends came to 13 bases. The V gene's germline CDR1 is GTSNPN and CDR2 SVGIG (reference sequence). Amplification of TCR beta CDR3 regions was performed using RNA transcripts as template. HTBI primers were the set used in a first-round RT-PCR of the TCR CDR3. TCRdb reprocessed the multiplex PCR reads with MiXCR, giving one entry per CDR3 protein. The repertoire holds hundreds of thousands of distinct CDR3 sequences, with 16% as singletons. These data are taken from a study of T cells in Graves' hyperthyroidism and ophthalmopathy. Overall study context: Peripheral blood was collected at initial diagnosis, before any treatment. Study outcomes and limitations: Researchers found most expanded thyroid clonotypes above 0.001 in blood as well.

Source material: blood. The TCR was taken from a woman in her 30s with Graves' hyperthyroidism. V gene TRBV30 combines with J gene TRBJ2-1, with D perhaps TRBD2 (6 bases). CDR3 sequence reads: CAWSGLATVYNEQFF. The DNA for the CDR3 is TGTGCCTGGAGTGGGCTAGCGACCGTCTACAATGAGCAGTTCTTC.